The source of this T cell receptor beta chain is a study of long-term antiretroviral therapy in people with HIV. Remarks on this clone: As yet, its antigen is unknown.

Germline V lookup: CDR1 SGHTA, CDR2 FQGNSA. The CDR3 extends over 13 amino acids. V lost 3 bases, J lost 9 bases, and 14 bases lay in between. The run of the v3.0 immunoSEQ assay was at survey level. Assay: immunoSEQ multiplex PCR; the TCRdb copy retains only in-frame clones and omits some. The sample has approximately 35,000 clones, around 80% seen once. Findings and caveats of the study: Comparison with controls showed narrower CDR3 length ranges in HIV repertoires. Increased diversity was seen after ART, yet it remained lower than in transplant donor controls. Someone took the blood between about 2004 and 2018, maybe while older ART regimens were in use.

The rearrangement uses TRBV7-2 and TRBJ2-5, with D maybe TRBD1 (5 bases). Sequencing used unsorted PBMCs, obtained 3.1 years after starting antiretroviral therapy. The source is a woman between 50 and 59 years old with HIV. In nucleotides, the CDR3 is TGTGCCAGCAGCTTTAAGGGGTTGATGGCCCAGTACTTC. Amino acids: CASSFKGLMAQYF.